The rows below give T cell receptor beta chains drawn from one sample of a study of cytomegalovirus exposure and HLA in healthy donors. Profiling relied on immunoSEQ multiplex PCR, and the TCRdb table lists in-frame clones only, not all of them. Counted here are some 200,000 clones, roughly 80% occurring once; the ten biggest clones make up around 4%. Sequenced: PBMCs. These receptors all stem from a man between 50 and 59 years old in good health and CMV-seronegative. CDR3s include the opening cysteine and the closing phenylalanine or tryptophan. Each record gives: J gene, V gene, CDR3 length, clone size, D gene, CDR3 DNA, CDR3 protein. A D gene is named only where the DNA matches it firmly. A clone size is listed for some rows: how often the clone was seen (once, few, many), or a class if it is expanded.

J gene: TRBJ2-5; V gene: TRBV30; CDR3 length: 14; clone size: NA; D gene: NA; CDR3 DNA: TGTGCCTGGAGTGTATTACAGAAACAAGAGACCCAGTACTTC; CDR3 protein: CAWSVLQKQETQYF
J gene: TRBJ1-2; V gene: TRBV5-8; CDR3 length: 13; clone size: NA; D gene: TRBD1; CDR3 DNA: TGTGCCAGCAGCTTGTACAGGGGCTATGGCTACACCTTC; CDR3 protein: CASSLYRGYGYTF
J gene: TRBJ2-7; V gene: TRBV5-1; CDR3 length: 15; clone size: once; D gene: TRBD2; CDR3 DNA: TGCGCCAGCAGCTTGATCGGTAGCGGGGGCTACGAGCAGTACTTC; CDR3 protein: CASSLIGSGGYEQYF
J gene: TRBJ2-3; V gene: TRBV7-2; CDR3 length: 13; clone size: NA; D gene: TRBD2; CDR3 DNA: TGTGCCAGCAGCCCCCACATGGGGAGGGAACGGTATTTT; CDR3 protein: CASSPHMGRERYF
J gene: TRBJ2-7; V gene: TRBV7-3; CDR3 length: 13; clone size: NA; D gene: NA; CDR3 DNA: TGTGCCAGCTCACAGGGAAGCGGTTACGAGCAGTACTTC; CDR3 protein: CASSQGSGYEQYF
J gene: TRBJ2-1; V gene: TRBV19; CDR3 length: 11; clone size: once; D gene: NA; CDR3 DNA: TGTGCCAGTCAGACTTTCGATGAGCAGTTCTTC; CDR3 protein: CASQTFDEQFF
J gene: TRBJ2-3; V gene: TRBV11-3; CDR3 length: 17; clone size: few; D gene: TRBD2; CDR3 DNA: TGTGCCAGCAGCTTAGATTCTTGGCGGGGGGGCGCAGATACGCAGTATTTT; CDR3 protein: CASSLDSWRGGADTQYF
J gene: TRBJ1-2; V gene: TRBV7-2; CDR3 length: 15; clone size: NA; D gene: TRBD1; CDR3 DNA: TGTGCCAGCAGCCCTACAGGGGGATCGGGCTATGGCTACACCTTC; CDR3 protein: CASSPTGGSGYGYTF
J gene: TRBJ2-3; V gene: TRBV19; CDR3 length: 16; clone size: NA; D gene: NA; CDR3 DNA: TGTGCCAGTAGTCCCACCAGGAGAGGGAGCACAGATACGCAGTATTTT; CDR3 protein: CASSPTRRGSTDTQYF
J gene: TRBJ1-5; V gene: TRBV6-1; CDR3 length: 14; clone size: few; D gene: TRBD1; CDR3 DNA: TGTGCCAGCAGTGTCGACAGGGGGACTCAGCCCCAGCATTTT; CDR3 protein: CASSVDRGTQPQHF
J gene: TRBJ2-7; V gene: TRBV27; CDR3 length: 16; clone size: NA; D gene: NA; CDR3 DNA: TGTGCCAGCAGTTTATCGAAAGGAGAAAGTACCTACGAGCAGTACTTC; CDR3 protein: CASSLSKGESTYEQYF
J gene: TRBJ2-5; V gene: TRBV9; CDR3 length: 16; clone size: NA; D gene: NA; CDR3 DNA: TGTGCCAGCAGCGTAATTTCCCCACAGGGACAAGAGACCCAGTACTTC; CDR3 protein: CASSVISPQGQETQYF
J gene: TRBJ1-3; V gene: TRBV6-5; CDR3 length: 15; clone size: NA; D gene: TRBD1; CDR3 DNA: TGTGCCAGCAGTCAAACAGGGGGGTGGGGAAACACCATATATTTT; CDR3 protein: CASSQTGGWGNTIYF
J gene: TRBJ1-1; V gene: TRBV19; CDR3 length: 13; clone size: once; D gene: NA; CDR3 DNA: TGTGCCTGTTCTCAGGGGTTGGGCACTGAAGCTTTCTTT; CDR3 protein: CACSQGLGTEAFF
J gene: TRBJ2-3; V gene: TRBV4-2; CDR3 length: 15; clone size: NA; D gene: NA; CDR3 DNA: TGTGCCAGCAGCCAAGAGTCAGGGGGCACAGATACGCAGTATTTT; CDR3 protein: CASSQESGGTDTQYF
J gene: TRBJ2-7; V gene: TRBV7-9; CDR3 length: 15; clone size: NA; D gene: NA; CDR3 DNA: TGTTCCAGCAGCTCAGACTCGGCCCGATACTACGAGCAGTACTTC; CDR3 protein: CSSSSDSARYYEQYF
J gene: TRBJ2-1; V gene: TRBV5-1; CDR3 length: 15; clone size: once; D gene: TRBD1; CDR3 DNA: TGCGCCAGCAGCTGGGACCGGACAGGGGGCAATGAGCAGTTCTTC; CDR3 protein: CASSWDRTGGNEQFF
J gene: TRBJ1-2; V gene: TRBV7-9; CDR3 length: 15; clone size: NA; D gene: TRBD1; CDR3 DNA: TGTTCCAGCAGCTTAGATCCCGGGACAGGGAATGGCTACACCTTC; CDR3 protein: CSSSLDPGTGNGYTF
J gene: TRBJ1-6; V gene: TRBV5-6; CDR3 length: 15; clone size: NA; D gene: NA; CDR3 DNA: TGTGCCAGCAGCCCAGGACAGTTCCATAATTCACCCCTCCACTTT; CDR3 protein: CASSPGQFHNSPLHF
J gene: TRBJ1-6; V gene: TRBV2; CDR3 length: 14; clone size: NA; D gene: NA; CDR3 DNA: TGTGCCAGCAGCGCGGGAACAGCAGGGTCACCCCTCCACTTT; CDR3 protein: CASSAGTAGSPLHF
J gene: TRBJ1-4; V gene: TRBV9; CDR3 length: 16; clone size: NA; D gene: TRBD1; CDR3 DNA: TGTGCCAGCAGCTCAGGGGGAACTGCAACTAATGAAAAACTGTTTTTT; CDR3 protein: CASSSGGTATNEKLFF
J gene: TRBJ1-5; V gene: TRBV7-9; CDR3 length: 14; clone size: NA; D gene: NA; CDR3 DNA: TGTGCCAGCAGCTCCACAGGGCGAGACCAGCCCCAGCATTTT; CDR3 protein: CASSSTGRDQPQHF
J gene: TRBJ2-7; V gene: TRBV7-9; CDR3 length: 14; clone size: NA; D gene: NA; CDR3 DNA: TGTGCCAGCAGCCCCCTGATACAGGGATACGAGCAGTACTTC; CDR3 protein: CASSPLIQGYEQYF
J gene: TRBJ1-1; V gene: TRBV4-3; CDR3 length: 14; clone size: NA; D gene: NA; CDR3 DNA: TGCGCCAGCAGCCAAGATATGGTAGCGGTTGGGGCTTTCTTT; CDR3 protein: CASSQDMVAVGAFF
J gene: TRBJ1-4; V gene: TRBV6-1; CDR3 length: 15; clone size: NA; D gene: TRBD1; CDR3 DNA: TGTGCCAGCAGGGACATGAACAGGGGGCAAGAAAAACTGTTTTTT; CDR3 protein: CASRDMNRGQEKLFF
J gene: TRBJ1-1; V gene: TRBV5-6; CDR3 length: 13; clone size: NA; D gene: NA; CDR3 DNA: TGTGCCAGCAGCCGGGGTCCTTTCACTGAAGCTTTCTTT; CDR3 protein: CASSRGPFTEAFF
J gene: TRBJ2-1; V gene: TRBV5-1; CDR3 length: 16; clone size: few; D gene: TRBD2; CDR3 DNA: TGCGCCAGCAACCCTAGGGCGGGGGGTTTATACAATGAGCAGTTCTTC; CDR3 protein: CASNPRAGGLYNEQFF
J gene: TRBJ1-2; V gene: TRBV6-1; CDR3 length: 13; clone size: NA; D gene: TRBD1; CDR3 DNA: TGTGCCAGCAGTGATCCGTGGACAGGTGGCTACACCTTC; CDR3 protein: CASSDPWTGGYTF